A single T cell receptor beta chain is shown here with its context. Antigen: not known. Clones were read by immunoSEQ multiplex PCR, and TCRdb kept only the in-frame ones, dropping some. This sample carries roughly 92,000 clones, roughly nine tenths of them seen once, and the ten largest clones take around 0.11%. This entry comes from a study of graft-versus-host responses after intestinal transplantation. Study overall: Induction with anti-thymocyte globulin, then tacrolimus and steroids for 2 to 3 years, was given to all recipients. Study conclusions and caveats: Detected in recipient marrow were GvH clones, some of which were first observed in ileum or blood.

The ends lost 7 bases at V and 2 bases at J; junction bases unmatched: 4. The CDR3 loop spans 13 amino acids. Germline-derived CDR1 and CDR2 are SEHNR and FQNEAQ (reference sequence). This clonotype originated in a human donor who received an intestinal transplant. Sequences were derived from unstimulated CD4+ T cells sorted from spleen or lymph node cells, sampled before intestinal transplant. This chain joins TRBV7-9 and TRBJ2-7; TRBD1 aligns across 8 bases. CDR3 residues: CASNHRGAYEQYF. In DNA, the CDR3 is TGTGCCAGCAACCACAGGGGGGCCTACGAGCAGTACTTC.